This T cell receptor beta chain was recorded in a study of blood T cell repertoires in COVID-19. On the study more broadly: PBMCs, B-cell-depleted T cells, or T cells were the source of the cDNA or gDNA that made up the material.

Germline V CDR1 and CDR2: SNHLY, FYNNEI. The J segment lost 4 bases and the V segment lost 5 bases, leaving 11 bases of the junction unmatched. CDR3 size: 16 residues. Sequenced by immunoSEQ multiplex PCR; TCRdb stores in-frame clones only, minus some. The sample consists of some 37,000 clones, approximately 88% of them appearing once. The rearrangement uses TRBV2 and TRBJ2-1, with 7 bases matching TRBD2. The origin of this receptor is a woman in her 70s with acute or convalescent COVID-19. Source material: peripheral blood. The CDR3 nucleotides read TGTGCCAGCAGTTTTAATAGCGGGCGCCCTTACAATGAGCAGTTCTTC. Protein sequence: CASSFNSGRPYNEQFF.